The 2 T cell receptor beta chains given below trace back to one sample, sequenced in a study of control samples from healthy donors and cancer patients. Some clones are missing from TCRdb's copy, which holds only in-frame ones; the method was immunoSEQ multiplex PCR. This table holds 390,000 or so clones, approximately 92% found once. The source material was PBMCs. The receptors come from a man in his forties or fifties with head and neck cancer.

The CDR3 DNA is TGTGCCAGCAGCAAACGACAGTCGGATCAGCCCCAGCATTTT. Its protein product is CASSKRQSDQPQHF. V usage is TRBV28 and J usage is TRBJ1-5; D is possibly TRBD1 (5 bases). V gave up 6 bases and J gave up 5 bases, with 14 bases separating them. The length of the CDR3 is 14 residues. Germline values: CDR1 MDHEN, CDR2 SYDVKM.

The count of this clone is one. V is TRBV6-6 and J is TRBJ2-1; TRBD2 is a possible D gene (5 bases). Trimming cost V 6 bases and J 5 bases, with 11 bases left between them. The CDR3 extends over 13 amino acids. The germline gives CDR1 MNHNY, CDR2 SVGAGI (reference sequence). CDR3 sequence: CASRALGNNEQFF. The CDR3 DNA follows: TGTGCCAGCAGAGCCCTCGGGAACAATGAGCAGTTCTTC.